This TCR beta chain is from a study of T cell responses to AZD1222 COVID-19 vaccine. V gave up 0 bases and J gave up 5 bases; unmatched junction bases: 2. The CDR3 has 15 amino acids. Germline CDR1 and CDR2: SGHRS and YFSETQ. The table came from immunoSEQ multiplex PCR; TCRdb's copy has only in-frame clones and leaves some out. The table has 150,000 to 200,000 clones, around 95% seen once. The chain uses TRBV5-1 and TRBJ2-2; 9 positions agree with TRBD2. The starting material was peripheral blood, obtained on day 0 of AZD1222 vaccination. The source is an adult in good health. Here the CDR3 reads CASSLGLAGTGELFF. The CDR3 DNA is TGCGCCAGCAGCTTGGGCCTAGCGGGAACCGGGGAGCTGTTTTTT.